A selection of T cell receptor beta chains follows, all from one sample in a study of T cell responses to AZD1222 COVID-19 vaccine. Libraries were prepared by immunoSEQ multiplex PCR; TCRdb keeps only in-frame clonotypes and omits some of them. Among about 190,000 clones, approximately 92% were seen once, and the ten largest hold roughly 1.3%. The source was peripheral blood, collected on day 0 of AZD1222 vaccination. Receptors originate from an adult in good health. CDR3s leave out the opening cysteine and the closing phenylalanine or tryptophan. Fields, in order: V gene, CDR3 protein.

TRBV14 ASSQVWGSRNSPLH
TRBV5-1 ASSSKLTSTDTQY
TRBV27 ASSYRRDRGGEQY
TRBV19 ASSIGGGNSWTEAF
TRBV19 ASSGQGGRYSPLH
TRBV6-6 ASSYGQNYEQY
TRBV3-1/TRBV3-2 ASSPSGSRISGANVLT
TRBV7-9 ASSLRRQGLGLNTDTQY
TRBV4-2 ASSQEWQGLSPLH
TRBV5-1 ASSLLDGINEKLF
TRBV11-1 ASSLMSMNTEAF
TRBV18 ASSPPTGGNTGELF
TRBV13 ASSFGGGSSYEQY
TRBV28 ASESLGQGNSPLH
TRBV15 ATSTNRAGELF
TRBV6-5 ASSYFAGVGEQY
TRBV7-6 ASSLAGGATIEAF
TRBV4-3 ASSQVAGGTGYEQY
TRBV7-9 ASSLAGIHLPPYGYT
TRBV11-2 ASSLRRADTQY
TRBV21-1 ASSKWGQGGQPQH
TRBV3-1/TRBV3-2 ASSQGQSYGYT
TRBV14 ASSHKQGRHGYT
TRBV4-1 ASSQDRPPNQPQH
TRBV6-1 ASSEFGTLNTEAF
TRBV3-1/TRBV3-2 ASSQPGQGARNTEAF
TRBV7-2 ASSLLGLSYNSPLH
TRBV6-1 ASSDGLAVYQETQY
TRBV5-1 ASSLSHTSTDTQY
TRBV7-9 ASSLGGISTGELF
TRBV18 ASSPQGVGSGNTIY
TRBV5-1 ASSLRSAGGQAYEQY
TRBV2 ASTLASAGASETQY
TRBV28 ASIPDRDRGPGAF
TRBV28 ASRWGGGYT
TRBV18 ASSPYTGELF
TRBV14 ASSRSSSGNTIY
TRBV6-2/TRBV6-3 ASSLGGTSTDTQY
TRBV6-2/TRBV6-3 ASSDGFTGELF
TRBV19 ASSISFWGPGRSGNTIY
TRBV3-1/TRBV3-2 ASSQLGGVIEQF
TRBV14 ASSPGPQFNRPSGNTIY
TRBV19 ASTYRATNEKLF
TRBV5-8 ASGPPGQGKYEQY
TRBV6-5 ASSRGTAQETQY
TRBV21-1 ASSKATLSSYNSPLH
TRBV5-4 ASSRRTGGDSPLH
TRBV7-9 ASSKAGAWHGYT
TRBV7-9 ASSPSGGLGNTGELF
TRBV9 ASSVGTGITGANVLT
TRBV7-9 ASRATGGWGYT
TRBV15 ATSRDGGFNEKLF
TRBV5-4 ASSLGVQGGSGNTIY
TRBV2 ASSHQRSKGNEQY
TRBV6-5 ASSYPGQGIIEAF
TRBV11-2 ASSPLAGGPGGTQY
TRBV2 ASSVLTGNGYT
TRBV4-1 ASSQEVQFYGYT